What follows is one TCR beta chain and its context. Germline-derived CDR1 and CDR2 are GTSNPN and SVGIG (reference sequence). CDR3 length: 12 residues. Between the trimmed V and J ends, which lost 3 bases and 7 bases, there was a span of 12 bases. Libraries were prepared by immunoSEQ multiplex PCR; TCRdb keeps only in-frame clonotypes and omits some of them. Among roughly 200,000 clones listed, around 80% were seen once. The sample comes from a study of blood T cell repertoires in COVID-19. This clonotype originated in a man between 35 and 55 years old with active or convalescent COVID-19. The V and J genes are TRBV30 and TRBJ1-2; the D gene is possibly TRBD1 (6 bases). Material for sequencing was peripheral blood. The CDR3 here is CAWSTGTFGYTF. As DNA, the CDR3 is TGTGCCTGGAGCACGGGGACATTTGGCTACACCTTC.